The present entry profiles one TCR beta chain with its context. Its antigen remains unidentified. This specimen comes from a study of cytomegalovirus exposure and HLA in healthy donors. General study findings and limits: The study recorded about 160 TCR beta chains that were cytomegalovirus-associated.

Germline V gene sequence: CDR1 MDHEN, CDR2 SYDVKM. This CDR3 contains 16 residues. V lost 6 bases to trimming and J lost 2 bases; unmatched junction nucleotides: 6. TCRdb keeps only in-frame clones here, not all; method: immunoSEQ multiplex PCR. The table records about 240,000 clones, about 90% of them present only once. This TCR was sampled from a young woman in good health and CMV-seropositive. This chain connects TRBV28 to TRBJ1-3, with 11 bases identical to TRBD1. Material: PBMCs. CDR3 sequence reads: CASSPGTGGPGNTIYF. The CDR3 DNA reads TGTGCCAGCAGCCCCGGGACAGGGGGACCTGGAAACACCATATATTTT.